This T cell receptor beta chain stems from a study of T cells in localized non-small cell lung cancer. Findings and limits, study-wide: In the blood, greater T cell density corresponded to longer overall survival.

This clone has more than one count but fewer than ten. Antigen specificity is unknown. The table came from immunoSEQ multiplex PCR; TCRdb's copy has only in-frame clones and leaves some out. The sample contains thousands of clones, around 30% of which appear only once. Trimming took 6 bases from V and 6 from J, leaving 11 bases between them. Germline V gives CDR1 SGDLS, CDR2 YYNGEE. The CDR3 totals 12 residues. The input for sequencing was lung tumor tissue, taken before any cancer treatment. V gene TRBV9 combines with J gene TRBJ2-3; D unclear. This TCR was recovered from a male donor aged 60 or over with stage III lung adenocarcinoma. This chain's CDR3 is CASKDTLDTQYF. The CDR3 bases are TGTGCCAGCAAAGACACCCTCGATACGCAGTATTTT.